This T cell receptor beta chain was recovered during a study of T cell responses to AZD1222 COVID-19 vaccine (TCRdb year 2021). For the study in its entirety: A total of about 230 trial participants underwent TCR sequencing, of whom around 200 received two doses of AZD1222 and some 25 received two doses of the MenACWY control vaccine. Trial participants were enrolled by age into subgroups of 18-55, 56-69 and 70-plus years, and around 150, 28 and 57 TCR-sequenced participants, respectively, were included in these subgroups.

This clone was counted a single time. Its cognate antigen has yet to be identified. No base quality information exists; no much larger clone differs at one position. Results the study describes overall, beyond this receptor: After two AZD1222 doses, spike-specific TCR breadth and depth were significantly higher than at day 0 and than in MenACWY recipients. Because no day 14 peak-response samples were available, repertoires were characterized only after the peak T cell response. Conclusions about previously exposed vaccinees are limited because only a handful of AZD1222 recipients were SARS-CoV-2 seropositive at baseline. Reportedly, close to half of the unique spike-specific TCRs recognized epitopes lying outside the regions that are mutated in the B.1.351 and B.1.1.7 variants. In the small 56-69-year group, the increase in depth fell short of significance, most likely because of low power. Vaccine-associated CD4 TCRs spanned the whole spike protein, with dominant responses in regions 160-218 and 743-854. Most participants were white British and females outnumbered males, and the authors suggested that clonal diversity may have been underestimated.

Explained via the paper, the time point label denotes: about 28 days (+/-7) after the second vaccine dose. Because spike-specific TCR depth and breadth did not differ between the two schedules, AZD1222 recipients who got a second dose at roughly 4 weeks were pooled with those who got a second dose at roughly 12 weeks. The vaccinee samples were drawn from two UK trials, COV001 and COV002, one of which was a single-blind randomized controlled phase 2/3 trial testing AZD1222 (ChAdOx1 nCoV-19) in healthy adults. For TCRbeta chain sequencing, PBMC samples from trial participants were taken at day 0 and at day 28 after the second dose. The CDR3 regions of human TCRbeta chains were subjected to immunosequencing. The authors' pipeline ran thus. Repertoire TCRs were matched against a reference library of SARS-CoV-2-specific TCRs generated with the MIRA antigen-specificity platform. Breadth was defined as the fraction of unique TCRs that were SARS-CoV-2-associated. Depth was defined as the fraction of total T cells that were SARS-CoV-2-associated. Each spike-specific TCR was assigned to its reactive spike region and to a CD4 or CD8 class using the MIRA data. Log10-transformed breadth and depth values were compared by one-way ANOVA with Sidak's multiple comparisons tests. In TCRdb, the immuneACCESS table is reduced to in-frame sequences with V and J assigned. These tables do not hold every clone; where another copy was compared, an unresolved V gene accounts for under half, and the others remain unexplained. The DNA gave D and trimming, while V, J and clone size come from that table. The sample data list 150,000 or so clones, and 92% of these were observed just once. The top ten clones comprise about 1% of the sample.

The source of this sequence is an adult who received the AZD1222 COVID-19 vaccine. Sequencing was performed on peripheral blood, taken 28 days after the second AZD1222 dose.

CDR3 region: CAWRGGHRYEQYF. The nucleotides read TGTGCCTGGAGAGGAGGACACCGCTACGAGCAGTACTTC. The rearranged chain carries TRBV30 and TRBJ2-7; the D segment may tentatively be TRBD1 or TRBD2, each giving 5 matched bases. The CDR3, from cysteine to phenylalanine, totals 13 residues. Only the CDR3 DNA is retained, 39 bases long and in frame from the first base. V is reduced by 3 bases and J by 3 bases, leaving a spacing of 12 bases between them. The germline V gene encodes CDR1 GTSNPN and CDR2 SVGIG (reference sequence).